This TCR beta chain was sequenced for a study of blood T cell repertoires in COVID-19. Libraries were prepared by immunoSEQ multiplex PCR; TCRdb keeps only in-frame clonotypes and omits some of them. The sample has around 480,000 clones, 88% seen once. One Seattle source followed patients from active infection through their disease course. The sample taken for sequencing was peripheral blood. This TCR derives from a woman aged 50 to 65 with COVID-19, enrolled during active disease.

CDR3 bases: TGTGCCAGCAGCCGGGATTCCCAATACGAGCAGTACTTC. Its protein product is CASSRDSQYEQYF. The V and J genes are TRBV5-5 and TRBJ2-7, with D perhaps matching TRBD2 (5 bases). The V end was cut by 4 bases, the J end by 4 bases, with 12 bases between. CDR3 length: 13 residues. Per the germline V gene, CDR1 is SGHKS and CDR2 is YYEKEE (reference sequence).